This T cell receptor beta chain was recorded in a study of shared clonotypes between healthy human individuals. Points on this clone: The sample contains more than one DNA sequence encoding this CDR3.

Genomic DNA (from each subset) was split evenly across several immunoSEQ plates. Sequencing was performed with immunoSEQ multiplex PCR; in TCRdb, only in-frame clones are kept and a portion is missing. The table records around 2.3 million clones, 95% of them present only once. V was cut by 3 bases and J by 2 bases, with 7 bases left in between. The CDR3 is 13 amino acids. Germline assignment: CDR1 LNHDA and CDR2 SQIVND (reference sequence). The source is a man between 18 and 29 years old in good health. The rearrangement links TRBV19 to TRBJ1-1; no reliable D call. The sample taken for sequencing was naive CD4+ T cells sorted from blood. Subset given: CD45RA+ positively selected. This CDR3 reads CASSIAVNTEAFF. CDR3 coding DNA: TGTGCCAGTAGTATCGCAGTTAACACTGAAGCTTTCTTT.